Included here is one T cell receptor beta chain sequence, with context. The specificity of this receptor is unknown. The input lacks base qualities; no much larger clone sits a single base away. Distinct nucleotide sequences in the sample also encode this CDR3. These data belong to a study of shared clonotypes between healthy human individuals (dated by TCRdb to 2018 to 2020). Concerning the study at large: A couple of women and a few men aged 18 to 49 years were included in the cohort. For each donor, three plates each were used for CD4 naive and CD4 memory, two plates were used for CD8 naive, and one plate was used for CD8 memory. Leukapheresis yielded between about 0.94 and 9 billion PBMCs per donor. Different laboratories and diverse techniques were used to prepare libraries and sequence TCR repertoires, to increase sequencing depth and limit assay-specific biases. To estimate repertoire size and how much clonotypes are shared between individuals, the study performed deep sequencing of blood TCR repertoires from roughly five healthy adults.

Donors were healthy HIV-negative adults with no recently reported acute infections or vaccinations. Every donor was a Caucasian adult residing in Nashville, Tennessee, USA. CD4+ T cells were enriched by magnetic negative selection, after which naive cells were positively selected on CD45RA and the negative fraction was taken as the memory subset. Blood was obtained by leukapheresis, after which PBMCs were separated by Ficoll-Histopaque density gradient centrifugation and cryopreserved in liquid nitrogen vapor phase. Analytical flow cytometry was used to check the purity and quantity of every magnetically sorted T cell population. Each sorted fraction had its genomic DNA isolated and then quantified by UV absorbance on a Nanodrop 2000c. Using the deep immunoSEQ assay, multiplex PCR amplified TCR CDR3 regions from genomic DNA. Genomic DNA extracted from each cell subset was distributed evenly over all wells of several immunoSEQ 96-well plates, and each plate served as one replicate. For sorted subsets, approximately 210 ng genomic DNA, equal to 25,000 to 35,000 T cell genomes, was loaded into each replicate PCR. The purified libraries were quantified using a Qubit 3.0 fluorometer, sized with a Bioanalyzer 2100, and then quantified again using the KAPA Library Quantification kit. Every immunoSEQ 96-well plate was sequenced on a separate single-read 150-cycle Illumina NextSeq 550 flow cell. Concerning the study's data processing: Because the immunoSEQ output held only junctional sequences and lacked quality scores, the filtering could not match the filtering applied to full-length reads. To assign V/J genes and CDR3, sequences were annotated using PyIR, a Python wrapper for IgBLAST v1.9, with IMGT germline references. Reads were removed for weak V/J assignments (E-value above 1e-6), missing CDR3, stop codons, out-of-frame junctions, or ambiguous translated residues. V3J clonotypes were defined by identical inferred V gene, J gene, and CDR3 amino acid sequence. To compute the percentage overlap between repertoires, the number of shared unique clonotypes was divided by the size of the smaller repertoire. Repertoire richness was assessed with RTK rarefaction, the Chao1 estimator, and Recon v2.1 estimates of unobserved clonotypes. Generation probabilities were computed with OLGA for all TCRbeta clonotypes obtained by the gDNA method from four donors. The source is immuneACCESS, and TCRdb retained only in-frame sequences with V and J called. Part of the clones is not carried over; for the studies checked, unresolved V genes explain less than half of this, and the remainder is unexplained. The DNA gave D and trimming, while V, J and clone size come from that table. This sample gives around 2.5 million clones in total; under 95% of them show up just once. The ten largest clones represent approximately 0.37% of the sample.

CDR1 and CDR2, looked up from the germline V gene, are MDHEN and SYDVKM. The CDR3 covers 13 residues, taking in both the cysteine and the phenylalanine. The CDR3 DNA has 39 bases and is translated from base 1. V and J lose 3 bases and 5 bases, and a span of 10 bases separates them. Study-wide conclusions, independent of this receptor: Only blood was sampled, and tissue TCR repertoires likely differ from those in blood. Based on pairwise subsampling, the degree of clonotype sharing among donors was expected to be affected by sequencing depth. When several donors were compared, the shared fraction of clonotypes was around 5% for naive CD4, about 4% for naive CD8, 2% to 2.5% for memory CD4, and roughly 0.43% for memory CD8. Even with the large sequencing depth, rarefaction of the sorted-subset datasets indicated that sequencing was incomplete. Naive subsets generally had larger estimated clonotype richness than memory subsets did. The genetic and exposure-history diversity represented was limited by the small number of donors. Compared with non-shared clonotypes, clonotypes shared by all four sorted-subset donors had higher generation probabilities.

This clonotype was sampled from a man in his late teens or twenties in good health. Some clones in this sample may be carry-over from other donors' samples. The sample taken for sequencing was naive CD4+ T cells from PBMCs. What the cell subset or site label conveys for this sample: CD45RA+ positively selected. The rearrangement combines TRBV28 with TRBJ1-1; perhaps TRBD1 is the D gene, with 5 bases matching. The sequenced DNA is TGTGCCAGCAGTTTTTCAGGGAGTACTGAAGCTTTCTTT. The encoded protein is CASSFSGSTEAFF.